The entry that follows covers one T cell receptor (beta chain) sequence. The data were obtained in a study of blood T cell repertoires in COVID-19. As for the study in general: Spain, Italy and the United States supplied samples that represented acute and convalescent COVID-19. T cells, B-cell-depleted T cells, or PBMCs supplied cDNA or gDNA.

The data were produced by immunoSEQ multiplex PCR, yet TCRdb's version contains in-frame clones alone and is incomplete. This sample has 200,000 to 250,000 clones, with roughly 76% found just once. The sequence was obtained from a woman over 75 with COVID-19, enrolled during active disease. Material: peripheral blood.

This CDR3 reads CASSGPYRGEASTDTQYF. The CDR3 bases are TGTGCCAGCAGCGGCCCTTACAGGGGAGAGGCTAGCACAGATACGCAGTATTTT. The chain joins TRBV5-4 to TRBJ2-3, with TRBD1 matching over 7 bases. This CDR3 spans 18 amino acids. V lost 4 bases and J lost 0; bases outside the gene matches: 14. Germline assignment: CDR1 SGHNT and CDR2 YYREEE (reference sequence).